This record looks at one TCR beta chain sequence and its context. Its antigen is currently unknown. This could be a read error, since a much larger clone is one nucleotide away. One entry per CDR3 protein, called by TCRdb with MiXCR from the PCR reads. This sample has 250,000 to 400,000 distinct CDR3 sequences, with 20% to 25% found just once. CDR3 size: 11 residues. CDR1 and CDR2 (germline): SQVTM, ANQGSEA. Trimming removed 0 bases at V and 7 bases at J, with 6 bases between. This sample is drawn from a study of molecular identifiers for immune sequencing clone quantification. Study observations and caveats: Researchers reportedly could pick up spiked Jurkat TCR RNA from one cell mixed into approximately 910,000 naive cells.

This rearrangement joins TRBV29-1 to TRBJ1-2; no firm D call. Sequencing used naive CD8+ T cells from blood, with Jurkat cell RNA spiked in. Subset meaning: FACS-sorted CD8+CD4-CCR7+CD45RA+ naive T cells. The sequence was collected from a human donor in good health. Some libraries in this study had Jurkat cell RNA spiked in. Here the CDR3 DNA reads TGCAGCGTTGAAGAGATGTGTGGCTACACCTTC. Translation gives CSVEEMCGYTF.